Following are 12 T cell receptor beta chains from one sample sequenced in a study of cytomegalovirus exposure and HLA in healthy donors. It was with 60 Vbeta and 13 Jbeta primers that the PCR ran. The assay was immunoSEQ multiplex PCR, and TCRdb's table has in-frame clones only and misses some. This repertoire shows 200,000 to 300,000 clones, approximately 85% found once; its top ten account for roughly 2%. The sequenced sample consisted of PBMCs. Receptors originate from a woman in her forties in good health and CMV-seropositive.

This chain uses TRBV5-1 with TRBJ1-1; no clear D gene. The CDR3 covers 14 residues. Germline V lookup: CDR1 SGHRS, CDR2 YFSETQ. V was pared by 6 bases and J by 4 bases, with 16 bases between. CDR3 in DNA: TGCGCCAGCAAGGAGGAGGATAGGAGCACTGAAGCTTTCTTT. Its protein is CASKEEDRSTEAFF. The full variable domain, completed using reference TRBV5-1 and TRBJ1-1, is KAGVTQTPRYLIKTRGQQVTLSCSPISGHRSVSWYQQTPGQGLQFLFEYFSETQRNKGNFPGRFSGRQFSNSRSEMNVSTLELGDSALYLCASKEEDRSTEAFFGQGTRLTVV.

This chain connects TRBV5-8 to TRBJ2-7; 8 nucleotides match TRBD2. The V segment lost 1 base and the J segment 4 bases; nucleotides outside the gene matches: 16. The CDR3 has 18 amino acids. The germline gives CDR1 SGHTS, CDR2 YDEGEE. The CDR3: CASSLSRRVAGWVYEQYF. The CDR3 DNA reads TGTGCCAGCAGCTTGAGCCGGCGAGTAGCGGGGTGGGTTTACGAGCAGTACTTC.

The chain combines TRBV27 with TRBJ2-6; D not resolved. The V gene's germline CDR1 is MNHEY and CDR2 SMNVEV (reference sequence). CDR3 length: 15 residues. The V end was cut by 2 bases, the J end by 0 bases, with 5 bases between. CDR3 loop: CASSLASSGANVLTF. The CDR3 DNA is TGTGCCAGCAGTTTAGCGAGCTCTGGGGCCAACGTCCTGACTTTC.

The sample holds one count of this clone. The CDR3 coding sequence is TGTGCCAGCAGCTTAGTTCGACTAGCGGTCTACGAGCAGTACTTC. It is translated as CASSLVRLAVYEQYF. The chain employs TRBV11-1 and TRBJ2-7; 9 bases line up with TRBD2. Germline CDR1 reads SGHAT; CDR2 reads FQDESV (reference sequence). The CDR3 is 15 residues long. The J segment lost 3 bases and the V segment lost 1 base, leaving 4 bases of the junction unmatched.

This clone has only one observation. This rearrangement joins TRBV4-3 to TRBJ2-2, with D uncertain. CDR1 is LGHNA and CDR2 is YSLEER in the germline V gene. This CDR3 spans 16 amino acids. Trimming removed 0 bases at V and 5 bases at J, with 13 bases between. CDR3: CASSQDTSEVTGELFF. The CDR3 nucleotides read TGCGCCAGCAGCCAAGATACCAGCGAGGTTACCGGGGAGCTGTTTTTT.

CDR3: CASSTVGGRGKETQYF. In DNA, the CDR3 is TGTGCCAGCAGTACGGTTGGCGGGAGGGGAAAAGAGACCCAGTACTTC. This chain joins TRBV28 and TRBJ2-5; 9 bases map to TRBD2. The CDR3 covers 16 residues. Trimming cost V 5 bases and J 3 bases; bases outside gene matches: 10. The germline CDR1 and CDR2 sequences are MDHEN and SYDVKM. Full variable domain (rest looked up from reference TRBV28 and TRBJ2-5): DVKVTQSSRYLVKRTGEKVFLECVQDMDHENMFWYRQDPGLGLRLIYFSYDVKMKEKGDIPEGYSVSREKKERFSLILESASTNQTSMYLCASSTVGGRGKETQYFGPGTRLLVL.

The chain employs TRBV5-6 and TRBJ2-7, with D perhaps matching TRBD2 (5 bases). Germline-derived CDR1 and CDR2 are SGHDT and YYEEEE. This CDR3 has 12 residues. V was trimmed by 1 base and J by 7 bases, leaving 9 bases between them. Here the CDR3 DNA reads TGTGCCAGCAGCTTGTCCCCGGGGGAGCAGTACTTC. Amino acids: CASSLSPGEQYF. Using reference TRBV5-6 and TRBJ2-7 for the parts outside the CDR3, the full variable domain is DAGVTQSPTHLIKTRGQQVTLRCSPKSGHDTVSWYQQALGQGPQFIFQYYEEEERQRGNFPDRFSGHQFPNYSSELNVNALLLGDSALYLCASSLSPGEQYFGPGTRLTVT.

The chain has TRBV5-5 and TRBJ1-1, with D possibly matching TRBD1 (6 bases). The CDR3 totals 14 residues. Germline CDR1 is SGHKS and CDR2 is YYEKEE (reference sequence). V was clipped by 5 bases and J by 1 base, with 12 bases between them. The CDR3 bases are TGTGCCAGCAGTGGGGGGGGGCCGAACACTGAAGCTTTCTTT. Protein sequence: CASSGGGPNTEAFF. The full variable domain, in which reference TRBV5-5 and TRBJ1-1 provide the parts outside the CDR3, is DAGVTQSPTHLIKTRGQQVTLRCSPISGHKSVSWYQQVLGQGPQFIFQYYEKEERGRGNFPDRFSARQFPNYSSELNVNALLLGDSALYLCASSGGGPNTEAFFGQGTRLTVV.

This clone was observed a few times. This chain connects TRBV7-8 to TRBJ2-3; a weak D match, TRBD2 (5 bases). The CDR3 is 16 residues long. Germline CDR1 reads SGHVS; CDR2 reads FQNEAQ. V was trimmed by 0 bases and J by 0 bases, leaving 10 bases between them. In DNA, the CDR3 is TGTGCCAGCAGCTTAGCTGTGGCGGGTAGCACAGATACGCAGTATTTT. This encodes CASSLAVAGSTDTQYF.

This sequence joins TRBV6-6 and TRBJ2-5; no definite D call. The CDR3 has 14 residues. V shed 5 bases and J shed 5 bases, with 15 bases lying between them. The germline V gene has CDR1 MNHNY and CDR2 SVGAGI (reference sequence). The CDR3 DNA reads TGTGCCAGCAGTCGCCGTAGCAGCTGGGAGACCCAGTACTTC. It yields the protein CASSRRSSWETQYF.

The V gene is TRBV7-8, the J gene TRBJ2-3; 7 bases line up with TRBD2. The CDR3 is 15 amino acids. Per germline, CDR1 SGHVS and CDR2 FQNEAQ. The trim removed 10 bases at V and 4 bases at J, leaving 14 bases unmatched. CDR3 sequence (DNA): TGTGCCATGGGGGAGGGAGCAGGTGATGCAGATACGCAGTATTTT. It translates to CAMGEGAGDADTQYF.

V usage is TRBV5-8 and J usage is TRBJ2-1; TRBD2 agrees at 8 bases. Germline V CDR1 and CDR2: SGHTS, YDEGEE. The CDR3 has 15 amino acids. V gave up 3 bases and J gave up 3 bases; unmatched junction bases: 5. CDR3 bases: TGTGCCAGCAGCTATAGGGGACTAGACTACAATGAGCAGTTCTTC. It codes for CASSYRGLDYNEQFF.